Detailed here is one T cell receptor beta chain. The source of the sample is a study of shared clonotypes between healthy human individuals. Sequenced by immunoSEQ multiplex PCR; TCRdb stores in-frame clones only, minus some. The profile shows about 520,000 clones, around 80% of them singletons. The CDR3 loop spans 13 amino acids. Germline V gives CDR1 LGHNA, CDR2 YNFKEQ. The V gene lost 0 bases and the J gene lost 5 bases, with 5 bases spanning the gap. This TCR derives from a woman aged 40-49 years in good health. Some clones in this sample may be carry-over from other donors' samples. The chain uses TRBV4-2 and TRBJ2-1; D is uncertain. What was sequenced was PBMCs. CDR3 DNA sequence: TGTGCCAGCAGCCAAGAATGGAACAATGAGCAGTTCTTC. It codes for CASSQEWNNEQFF.